The clone carrying this T cell receptor beta chain was seen repeatedly, ten times or more. This record comes from a study of low-dose radiotherapy and immunotherapy resistance in tumors. Whole-study context: The study gave Cohort 2 1 Gy per fraction every two weeks, totaling 13 Gy over 26 weeks. Each patient was administered nivolumab intravenously at 240 mg, which was a flat dose, every two weeks, along with intravenous ipilimumab at 1 mg/kg every six weeks. Patients received cyclophosphamide 200 mg/m2 intravenously every two weeks, the day before radiation-immunotherapy.

From germline, CDR1 is DFQATT and CDR2 SNEGSKA (reference sequence). The CDR3 consists of 14 residues. Unmatched junction bases numbered 9, after V lost 2 bases and J lost 6 bases. cDNA synthesis used a TRAV/TRBV-specific primer set for both chains. With a V-primer adapter and a constant-region primer, TCRs were amplified for 20 to 25 PCR cycles. Isolated mRNA was amplified by in vitro transcription. One entry per CDR3 protein, called by TCRdb with MiXCR from the reads. The sample holds tens of thousands of distinct CDR3 sequences; 15% to 20% are singletons and the top ten take less than 3.5%. Time point meaning: before trial treatment.

Source: PBMCs, taken before treatment. This sequence was found in a male donor with prostate cancer. The chain joins TRBV20-1 to TRBJ2-5; TRBD1 matches at 7 bases. DNA for the CDR3: TGCAGTGCTAGACCCGGGACAGCGAAAAAGACCCAGTACTTC. This translates into CSARPGTAKKTQYF.